Listed below are T cell receptor beta chains from one sample, sequenced in a study of radiotherapy plus CTLA-4 blockade in lung cancer. The assay was immunoSEQ multiplex PCR, and TCRdb's table has in-frame clones only and misses some. Found here are more than 40,000 clones, roughly 88% of them singletons; the top ten hold around 7.6%. Here the sequenced sample was peripheral blood, taken from a patient treated with radiotherapy plus ipilimumab. The receptors shown here come from a human donor with non-small cell lung cancer whose response to radiotherapy plus ipilimumab could not be evaluated. The CDR3 runs from the conserved cysteine through the conserved F or W. D genes are given only for firm matches. Clone size appears in some rows only: once, few, many, or a class for an expanded clone.

v_call	clone_size	j_call	d_call	cdr3_aa	cdr3_nt
TRBV2	.	TRBJ2-7	.	CASRNRDLYEQYF	TGTGCCAGCAGAAACAGGGATTTGTACGAGCAGTACTTC
TRBV11-2	.	TRBJ1-2	.	CASSLEGRAHGYTF	TGTGCCAGCAGCTTAGAGGGCAGGGCACATGGCTACACCTTC
TRBV7-2	.	TRBJ1-2	TRBD1	CASSGQTGGNYGYTF	TGTGCCAGCAGCGGCCAGACAGGGGGGAACTATGGCTACACCTTC
TRBV21-1	.	TRBJ2-7	.	CASSAKSYRAGDSYEQYF	TGTGCCAGCAGCGCAAAATCTTACAGGGCCGGGGATTCCTACGAGCAGTACTTC
TRBV19	.	TRBJ2-7	TRBD2	CASSIDLGLPYEQYF	TGTGCCAGTAGTATAGATTTGGGACTACCCTACGAGCAGTACTTC
TRBV7-9	.	TRBJ2-1	TRBD2	CASSLAGGLAGLDEQFF	TGTGCCAGCAGCTTAGCTGGGGGACTAGCGGGATTAGATGAGCAGTTCTTC
TRBV7-2	.	TRBJ2-3	.	CASSLLVASADTQYF	TGTGCCAGCAGCTTGTTGGTAGCGTCGGCAGATACGCAGTATTTT
TRBV5-1	.	TRBJ1-2	TRBD1	CASSLDRDYGYTF	TGCGCCAGCAGCCTTGACAGGGACTATGGCTACACCTTC
TRBV21-1	.	TRBJ2-5	.	CASSDERLAGAEQETQYF	TGTGCCAGCAGCGACGAAAGACTAGCGGGAGCGGAGCAAGAGACCCAGTACTTC
TRBV4-3	once	TRBJ1-6	.	CASSFEPGSSPLHF	TGCGCCAGCAGCTTCGAACCGGGGTCGAGTCCCCTCCACTTT
TRBV27	.	TRBJ2-5	TRBD1	CASGPGQGAVQYF	TGTGCCAGCGGACCGGGACAGGGGGCGGTCCAGTACTTC
TRBV10-2	once	TRBJ2-2	TRBD2	CASSERTSGTGELFF	TGCGCCAGCAGTGAGAGGACTAGCGGTACCGGGGAGCTGTTTTTT
TRBV30	few	TRBJ1-1	.	CACQGQPMNTEAFF	TGTGCCTGCCAGGGCCAGCCGATGAACACTGAAGCTTTCTTT
TRBV2	.	TRBJ1-1	.	CASHWQSSTEAFF	TGTGCCAGCCATTGGCAAAGTTCCACTGAAGCTTTCTTT
TRBV7-2	.	TRBJ1-2	.	CASSLSPAAYGYTF	TGTGCCAGCAGCTTATCCCCGGCGGCCTATGGCTACACCTTC
TRBV13	.	TRBJ2-1	.	CASSLLSNEQFF	TGTGCCAGCAGCCTGTTGAGCAATGAGCAGTTCTTC
TRBV12-5	.	TRBJ2-3	TRBD2	CASGLSLRGLVLAGGASTDTQYF	TGTGCTAGTGGTTTGTCACTCCGGGGGCTGGTACTAGCGGGGGGCGCGAGCACAGATACGCAGTATTTT
TRBV5-6	few	TRBJ1-2	.	CASSSTGDGYTF	TGTGCCAGCAGCTCGACAGGAGATGGCTACACCTTC
TRBV27	.	TRBJ2-2	.	CASSPRGPGELFF	TGTGCCAGCAGCCCGAGAGGTCCCGGGGAGCTGTTTTTT
TRBV5-1	.	TRBJ1-2	.	CASSLVGANDGYTF	TGCGCCAGCAGCTTGGTGGGGGCTAACGATGGCTACACCTTC
TRBV7-2	.	TRBJ1-6	.	CASSLAGRDNSPLHF	TGTGCCAGCAGCTTAGCAGGCAGGGATAATTCACCCCTCCACTTT
TRBV29-1	.	TRBJ2-7	TRBD1	CSVLRDSSYEQYF	TGCAGCGTACTCCGGGACAGCTCCTACGAGCAGTACTTC
TRBV30	.	TRBJ2-2	.	CAWSALFGRGPSGELFF	TGTGCCTGGAGTGCCTTATTCGGTAGGGGCCCTTCCGGGGAGCTGTTTTTT
TRBV2	.	TRBJ1-2	TRBD1	CASSVSDRGSGYTF	TGTGCCAGCAGTGTATCTGACAGGGGCTCTGGCTACACCTTC
TRBV5-4	.	TRBJ1-3	.	CASSPPGSSSGNTIYF	TGTGCCAGCAGTCCCCCCGGGTCCAGCTCTGGAAACACCATATATTTT
TRBV27	.	TRBJ2-7	.	CASSFDFKQYF	TGTGCCAGCAGTTTTGACTTCAAGCAGTACTTC
TRBV9	.	TRBJ2-2	TRBD2	CASNPSGRGTGELFF	TGTGCCAGCAACCCTAGCGGGAGGGGAACCGGGGAGCTGTTTTTT
TRBV19	once	TRBJ1-2	.	CASSEGWSYGYTF	TGTGCCAGTAGTGAGGGATGGAGCTATGGCTACACCTTC
TRBV28	.	TRBJ1-2	.	CASRTPRYGYTF	TGTGCCAGCAGAACCCCGCGATATGGCTACACCTTC
TRBV11-2	.	TRBJ2-1	.	CASSGSQRFSYNEQFF	TGTGCCAGCAGCGGTAGTCAGCGGTTCTCCTACAATGAGCAGTTCTTC
TRBV15	.	TRBJ1-3	.	CATSRDGAPGNTIYF	TGTGCCACCAGCAGAGATGGTGCCCCCGGGAACACCATATATTTT
TRBV9	.	TRBJ2-3	TRBD2	CASSAGGTRSTDTQYF	TGTGCCAGCAGCGCCGGGGGGACCCGGAGCACAGATACGCAGTATTTT
TRBV9	.	TRBJ2-2	.	CASSVYTGELFF	TGTGCCAGCAGCGTTTATACCGGGGAGCTGTTTTTT
TRBV19	.	TRBJ2-5	TRBD1	CASSIGGTGNQETQYF	TGTGCCAGTAGTATAGGGGGGACAGGGAACCAAGAGACCCAGTACTTC
TRBV7-2	.	TRBJ1-3	.	CASSGQLTGGNTIYF	TGTGCCAGCAGCGGGCAGCTGACGGGAGGAAACACCATATATTTT
TRBV9	.	TRBJ2-2	.	CASSVSERVLQYAEPGGELFF	TGTGCCAGCAGCGTATCAGAAAGAGTTTTGCAGTACGCCGAGCCGGGCGGGGAGCTGTTTTTT
TRBV6-1	.	TRBJ2-2	TRBD2	CATQAGGPNTGELFF	TGTGCCACCCAAGCGGGAGGGCCTAACACCGGGGAGCTGTTTTTT
TRBV5-6	few	TRBJ2-7	.	CASSTTRGEQYF	TGTGCCAGCAGCACGACCCGGGGCGAGCAGTACTTC
TRBV11-2	.	TRBJ2-2	.	CASSRGEVFAGELFF	TGTGCCAGCAGCCGAGGCGAGGTATTTGCCGGGGAGCTGTTTTTT
TRBV28	once	TRBJ2-1	TRBD1	CASSLPRGLYNEQFF	TGTGCCAGCAGTTTGCCCAGGGGGCTGTACAATGAGCAGTTCTTC
TRBV9	.	TRBJ2-2	TRBD1	CASSPTGGNTGELFF	TGTGCCAGCAGCCCTACAGGGGGGAACACCGGGGAGCTGTTTTTT
TRBV9	.	TRBJ2-3	.	CASSVSSTDTQYF	TGTGCCAGCAGCGTCTCTAGCACAGATACGCAGTATTTT
TRBV30	once	TRBJ1-1	.	CAWTPGVRSMNTEAFF	TGTGCCTGGACACCGGGGGTCCGTTCGATGAACACTGAAGCTTTCTTT
TRBV30	.	TRBJ2-4	.	CAWTQSAGVQYF	TGTGCCTGGACTCAGTCGGCCGGGGTTCAGTACTTC
TRBV7-2	.	TRBJ2-7	.	CASSAGRLAYEQYF	TGTGCCAGCAGCGCGGGACGCCTAGCCTACGAGCAGTACTTC
TRBV11-2	.	TRBJ2-7	TRBD2	CASSLTSGSSSSYEQYF	TGTGCCAGCAGCTTAACTAGCGGGAGTTCCTCCTCCTACGAGCAGTACTTC
TRBV28	few	TRBJ1-5	.	CASSPPRGPQHF	TGTGCCAGCAGCCCCCCCCGGGGGCCCCAGCATTTT
TRBV18	.	TRBJ2-2	.	CASSPEGANTGELFF	TGTGCCAGCTCACCAGAGGGGGCGAACACCGGGGAGCTGTTTTTT
TRBV6-5	.	TRBJ2-6	.	CASSASTSGANVLTF	TGTGCCAGCAGTGCGTCCACCTCTGGGGCCAACGTCCTGACTTTC